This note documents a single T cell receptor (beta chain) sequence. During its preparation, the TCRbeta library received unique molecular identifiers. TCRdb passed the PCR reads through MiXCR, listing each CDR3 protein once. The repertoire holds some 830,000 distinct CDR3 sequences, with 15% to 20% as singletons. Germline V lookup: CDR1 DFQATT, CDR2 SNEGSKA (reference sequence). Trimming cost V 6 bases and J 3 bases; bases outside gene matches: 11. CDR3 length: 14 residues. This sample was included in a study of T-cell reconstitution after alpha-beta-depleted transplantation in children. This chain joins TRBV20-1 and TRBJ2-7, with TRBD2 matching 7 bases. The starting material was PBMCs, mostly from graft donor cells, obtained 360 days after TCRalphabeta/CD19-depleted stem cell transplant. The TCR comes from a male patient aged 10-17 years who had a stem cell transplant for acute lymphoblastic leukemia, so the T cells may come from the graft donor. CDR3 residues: CSAPALASGYEQYF. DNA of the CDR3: TGCAGTGCCCCCGCCCTGGCTAGCGGCTACGAGCAGTACTTC.